The TCR beta chain under discussion was sequenced for a study of beta chain features in type 1 diabetes. Whole-study findings and limits: All four CD4+ subsets from Type 1 diabetes patients carried moderately but significantly shorter TCRB CDR3s.

This clone was found a few times. Antigen: not known. Expressed TCRB transcripts were sequenced after all isolated RNA was converted to cDNA. Mean read depth for naive, central memory and regulatory T cell samples was some 3.8 million reads. Clones were read by immunoSEQ multiplex PCR, and TCRdb kept only the in-frame ones, dropping some. The data contain 200,000 to 250,000 clones, more than 9% of them seen just once; the ten biggest clones take up around 0.037%. Sorting with CD45RO/CCR7/CD25/CD127/CD95/CD27 yielded naive, central memory, regulatory and stem-like memory CD4+ cells. CDR1 is SGHNT and CDR2 is YYREEE in the germline V gene (reference sequence). The CDR3 has 13 residues. V lost 0 bases, J lost 12 bases, and 13 bases lay in between.

This chain links TRBV5-4 with TRBJ2-1, with TRBD1 as a possible D gene (6 bases). The clonotype originates from a woman aged 18 to 35 in good health. Source material: naive CD4+ T cells from blood. DNA for the CDR3: TGTGCCAGCAGCTTGGACAGGACAGTAGGGCAGTTCTTC. This sequence encodes CASSLDRTVGQFF. Full variable domain (remainder filled in from reference TRBV5-4 and TRBJ2-1): ETGVTQSPTHLIKTRGQQVTLRCSSQSGHNTVSWYQQALGQGPQFIFQYYREEENGRGNFPPRFSGLQFPNYSSELNVNALELDDSALYLCASSLDRTVGQFFGPGTRLTVL.